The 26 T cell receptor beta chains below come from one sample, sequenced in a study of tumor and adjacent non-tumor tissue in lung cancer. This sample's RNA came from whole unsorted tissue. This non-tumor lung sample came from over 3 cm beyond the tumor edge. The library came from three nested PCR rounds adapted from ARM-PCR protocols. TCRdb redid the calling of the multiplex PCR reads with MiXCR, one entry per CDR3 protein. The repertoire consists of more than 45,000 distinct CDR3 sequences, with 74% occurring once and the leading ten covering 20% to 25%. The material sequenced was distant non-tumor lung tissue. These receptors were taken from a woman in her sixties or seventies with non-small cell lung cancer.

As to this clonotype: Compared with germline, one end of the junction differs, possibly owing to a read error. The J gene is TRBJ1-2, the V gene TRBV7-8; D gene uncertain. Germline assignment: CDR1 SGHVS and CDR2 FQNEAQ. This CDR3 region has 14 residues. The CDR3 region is CASSLDSGFEGYIF. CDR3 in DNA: TGTGCCAGCAGCCTAGATTCGGGGTTCGAAGGCTACATCTTT.

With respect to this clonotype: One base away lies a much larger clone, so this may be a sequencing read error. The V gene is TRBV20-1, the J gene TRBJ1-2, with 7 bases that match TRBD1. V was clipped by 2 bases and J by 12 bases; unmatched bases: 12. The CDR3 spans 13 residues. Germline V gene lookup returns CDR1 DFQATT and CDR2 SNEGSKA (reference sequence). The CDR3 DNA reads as TGCAGTGCTAGAATCGGACAGGTATACGGCCACACCTTC. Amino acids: CSARIGQVYGHTF.

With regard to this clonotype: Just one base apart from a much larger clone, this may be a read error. This CDR3 is CVSSYRVSDSGANVLTF. The DNA for the CDR3 is TGTGTCAGCAGTTACAGGGTATCCGACTCTGGGGCCAACGTCCTGACTTTC. The V call is TRBV6-2 or TRBV6-3, the J call TRBJ2-6, with a weak D call TRBD1 (6 bases). CDR1 and CDR2 (germline): MNHEY, SVGEGT. CDR3 length: 17 residues.

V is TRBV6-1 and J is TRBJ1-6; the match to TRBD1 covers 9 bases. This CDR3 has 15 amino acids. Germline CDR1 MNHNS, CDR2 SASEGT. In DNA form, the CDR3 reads TGTACTAGCAGTGTGAAAGGACAGGGGTCATCACCCCTCCACTTT. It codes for CTSSVKGQGSSPLHF.

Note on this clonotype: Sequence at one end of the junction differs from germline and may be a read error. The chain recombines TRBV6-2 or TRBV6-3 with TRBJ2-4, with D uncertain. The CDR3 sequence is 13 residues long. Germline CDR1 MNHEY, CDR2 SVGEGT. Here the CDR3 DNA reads TGTGCGAGCAGTTACGATGACCAAAACATTCAGTGCTTC. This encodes CASSYDDQNIQCF.

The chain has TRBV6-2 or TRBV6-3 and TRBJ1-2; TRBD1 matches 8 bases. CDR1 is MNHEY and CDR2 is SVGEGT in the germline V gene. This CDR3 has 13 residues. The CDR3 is CVNSSDRVYGYTF. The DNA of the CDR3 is TGTGTCAACAGTTCGGACAGGGTCTATGGCTACACCTTC.

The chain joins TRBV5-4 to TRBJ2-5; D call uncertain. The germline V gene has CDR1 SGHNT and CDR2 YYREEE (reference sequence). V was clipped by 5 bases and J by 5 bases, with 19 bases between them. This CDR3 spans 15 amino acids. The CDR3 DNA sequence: TGTGCCAGCAGTGCTGACGGACCAACAAGGGAGACCCAGTACTTC. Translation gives CASSADGPTRETQYF.

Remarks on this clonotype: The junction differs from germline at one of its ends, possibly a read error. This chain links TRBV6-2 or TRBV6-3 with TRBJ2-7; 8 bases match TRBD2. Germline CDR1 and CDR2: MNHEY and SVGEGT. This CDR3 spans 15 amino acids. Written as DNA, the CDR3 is TGTACCACAGGGATTCGACTAGCGTTGGTCCACGAGCAGTGCTTC. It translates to CTTGIRLALVHEQCF.

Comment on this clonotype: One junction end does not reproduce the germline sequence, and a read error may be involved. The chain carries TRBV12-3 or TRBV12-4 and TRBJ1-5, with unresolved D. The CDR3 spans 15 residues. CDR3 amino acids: CASTFQVSSNQPQHF. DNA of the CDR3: TGTGCCAGCACTTTTCAGGTTTCCAGCAATCAGCCCCAGCACTTT.

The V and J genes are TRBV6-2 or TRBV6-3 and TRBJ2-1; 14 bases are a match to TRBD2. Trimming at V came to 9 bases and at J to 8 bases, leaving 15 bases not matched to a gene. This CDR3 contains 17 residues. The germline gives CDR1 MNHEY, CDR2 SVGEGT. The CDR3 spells CASNPTSGRAANDEQFF. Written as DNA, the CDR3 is TGTGCCAGTAACCCGACTAGCGGGAGGGCCGCAAACGATGAGCAGTTCTTC.

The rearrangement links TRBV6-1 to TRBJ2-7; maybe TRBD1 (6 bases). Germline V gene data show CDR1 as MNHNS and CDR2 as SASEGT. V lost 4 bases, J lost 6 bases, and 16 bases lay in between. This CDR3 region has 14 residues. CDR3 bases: TGTGCCAGCAGTGGGCAGACCAGGGGACCCGAGCAGTACTTC. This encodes CASSGQTRGPEQYF.

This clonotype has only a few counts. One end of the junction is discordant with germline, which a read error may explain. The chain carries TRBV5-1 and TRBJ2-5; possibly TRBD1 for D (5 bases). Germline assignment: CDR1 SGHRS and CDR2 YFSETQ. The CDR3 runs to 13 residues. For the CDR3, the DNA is TGCACCAGCAGCTTGCCCAGGGAAGAGACCCAGTACTTC. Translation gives CTSSLPREETQYF. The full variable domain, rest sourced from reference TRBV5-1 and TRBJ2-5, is KAGVTQTPRYLIKTRGQQVTLSCSPISGHRSVSWYQQTPGQGLQFLFEYFSETQRNKGNFPGRFSGRQFSNSRSEMNVSTLELGDSALYLCTSSLPREETQYFGPGTRLLVL.

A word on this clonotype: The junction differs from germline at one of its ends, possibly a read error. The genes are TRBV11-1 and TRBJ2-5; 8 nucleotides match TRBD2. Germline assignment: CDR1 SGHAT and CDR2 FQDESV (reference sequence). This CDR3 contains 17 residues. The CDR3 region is CASSLGSGRGFGETQYF. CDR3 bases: TGTGCCAGCAGCTTAGGCAGCGGGAGAGGGTTCGGAGAGACCCAGTATTTC. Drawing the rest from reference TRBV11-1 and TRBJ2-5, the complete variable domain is EAEVAQSPRYKITEKSQAVAFWCDPISGHATLYWYRQILGQGPELLVQFQDESVVDDSQLPKDRFSAERLKGVDSTLKIQPAELGDSAMYLCASSLGSGRGFGETQYFGPGTRLLVL.

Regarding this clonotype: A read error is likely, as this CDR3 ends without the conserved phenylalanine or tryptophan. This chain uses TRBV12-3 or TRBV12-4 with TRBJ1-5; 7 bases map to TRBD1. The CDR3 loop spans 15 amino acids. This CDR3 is CASIPTGKLSQPQHC. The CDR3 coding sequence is TGCGCCAGCATCCCGACAGGGAAGCTAAGTCAGCCCCAGCATTGT.

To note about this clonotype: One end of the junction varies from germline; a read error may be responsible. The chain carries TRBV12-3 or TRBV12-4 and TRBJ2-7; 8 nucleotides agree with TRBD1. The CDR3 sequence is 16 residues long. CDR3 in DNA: TGTGTCAGCAGTTTTTCGCGGGCAGGGGGCAAGAATGAGCAGTACTTC. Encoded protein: CVSSFSRAGGKNEQYF.

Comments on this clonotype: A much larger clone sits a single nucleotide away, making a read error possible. The CDR3 reads CSASLSEPWLGGELFF. The DNA for the CDR3 is TGCAGTGCTAGCCTTTCCGAGCCCTGGTTGGGCGGGGAGCTGTTTTTT. V gene TRBV20-1 combines with J gene TRBJ2-2; D is undetermined. The CDR3 is 16 amino acids. The germline V gene has CDR1 DFQATT and CDR2 SNEGSKA (reference sequence). Between the trimmed V and J ends, which lost 3 bases and 7 bases, there was a span of 21 bases.

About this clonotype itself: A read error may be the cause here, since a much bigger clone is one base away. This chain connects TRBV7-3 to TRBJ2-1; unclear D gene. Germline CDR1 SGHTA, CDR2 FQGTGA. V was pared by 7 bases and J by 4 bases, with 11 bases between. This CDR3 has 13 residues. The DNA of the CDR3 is TGTGCCAGCATCTTCACTCCTTACAATGAGCAGTTCTTC. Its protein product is CASIFTPYNEQFF.

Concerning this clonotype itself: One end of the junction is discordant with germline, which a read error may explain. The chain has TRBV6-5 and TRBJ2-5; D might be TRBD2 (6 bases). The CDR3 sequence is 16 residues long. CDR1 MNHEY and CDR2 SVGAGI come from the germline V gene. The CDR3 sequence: CASGRGWSHGQETQYF. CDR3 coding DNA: TGTGCCAGCGGGCGGGGTTGGTCACACGGCCAAGAGACTCAGTACTTC.

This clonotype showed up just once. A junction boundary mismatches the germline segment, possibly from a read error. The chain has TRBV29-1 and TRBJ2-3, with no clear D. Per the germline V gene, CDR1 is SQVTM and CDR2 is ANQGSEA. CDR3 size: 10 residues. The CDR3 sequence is CSVNTETQYF. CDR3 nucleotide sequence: TGCAGCGTTAACACAGAAACGCAGTATTTT.

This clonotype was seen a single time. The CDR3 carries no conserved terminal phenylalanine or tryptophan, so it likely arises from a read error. This chain's CDR3 is CASRRSGTGDNEQFL. CDR3 sequence (DNA): TGTGCCAGCAGGCGATCCGGGACAGGGGACAATGAGCAGTTCTTA. The chain couples TRBV11-2 to TRBJ2-1; 10 bases map to TRBD1. Germline values: CDR1 SGHAT, CDR2 FQNNGV. J was trimmed by 5 bases and V by 6 bases; bases with no gene match: 7. This CDR3 is 15 amino acids long.

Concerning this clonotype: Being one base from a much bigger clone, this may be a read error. The CDR3 spells CASSIGTTNTGELFF. The CDR3 DNA is TGTGCCAGCAGTATCGGGACAACGAACACCGGGGAGCTGTTTTTT. The V and J genes are TRBV6-4 and TRBJ2-2; TRBD1 might be the D (6 bases). Trimming left V 5 bases short and J 0 bases short, with 10 bases between. This CDR3 has 15 residues. Germline V gives CDR1 MRHNA, CDR2 SNTAGT.

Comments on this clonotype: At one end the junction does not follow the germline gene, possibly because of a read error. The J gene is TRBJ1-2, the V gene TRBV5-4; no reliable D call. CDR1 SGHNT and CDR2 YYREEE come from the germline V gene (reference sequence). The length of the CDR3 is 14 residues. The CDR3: CVSSLDGNNYGYTF. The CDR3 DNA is TGTGTCAGCAGCTTAGACGGGAATAACTATGGCTACACCTTC.

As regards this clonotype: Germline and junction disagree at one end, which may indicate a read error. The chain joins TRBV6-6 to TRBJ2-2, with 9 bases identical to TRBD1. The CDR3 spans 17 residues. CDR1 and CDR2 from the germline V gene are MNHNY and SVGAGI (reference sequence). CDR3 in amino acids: CANSGPPGQGVTGELFF. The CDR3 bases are TGTGCCAACAGTGGACCTCCGGGACAGGGCGTCACCGGGGAGCTGTTTTTT.

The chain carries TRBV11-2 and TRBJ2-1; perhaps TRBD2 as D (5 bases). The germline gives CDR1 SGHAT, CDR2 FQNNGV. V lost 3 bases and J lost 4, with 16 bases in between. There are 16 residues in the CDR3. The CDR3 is CASSFTGTRGYNEQFF. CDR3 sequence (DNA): TGTGCCAGCAGCTTTACCGGAACTAGAGGGTACAATGAGCAGTTCTTC. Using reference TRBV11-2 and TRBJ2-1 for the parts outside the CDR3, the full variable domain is EAGVAQSPRYKIIEKRQSVAFWCNPISGHATLYWYQQILGQGPKLLIQFQNNGVVDDSQLPKDRFSAERLKGVDSTLKIQPAKLEDSAVYLCASSFTGTRGYNEQFFGPGTRLTVL.

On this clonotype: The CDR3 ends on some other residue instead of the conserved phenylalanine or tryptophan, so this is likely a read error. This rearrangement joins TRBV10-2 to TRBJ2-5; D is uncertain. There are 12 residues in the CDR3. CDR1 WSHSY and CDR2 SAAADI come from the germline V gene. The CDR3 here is CPSSHTGETQYI. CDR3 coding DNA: TGCCCCAGCAGTCACACCGGGGAGACCCAGTACATC.

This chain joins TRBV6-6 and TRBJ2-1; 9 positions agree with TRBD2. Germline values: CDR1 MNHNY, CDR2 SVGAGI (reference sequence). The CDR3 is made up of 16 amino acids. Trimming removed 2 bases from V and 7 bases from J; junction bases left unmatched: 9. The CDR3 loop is CASSYDGGRASNEQFF. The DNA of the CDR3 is TGTGCCAGCAGTTACGATGGCGGGAGGGCCAGTAATGAGCAGTTCTTC.